This is a list of T cell receptor beta chains from one sample in a study of identical twins. TCRdb redid the calling of the 5' RACE reads with MiXCR, one entry per CDR3 protein. This sample has about 500,000 distinct CDR3 sequences, with more than 13% found just once. A further study also used this sample, focusing on yellow fever vaccine responses in identical twins.

Source material: CD4+ T cells sorted from blood. All receptors derive from a young woman in good health. CDR3s include the opening cysteine and the closing phenylalanine or tryptophan. D genes are given only for firm matches. Clone size appears in some rows only: once, few, many, or a class for an expanded clone.

J | D | V | size | CDR3 | DNA
TRBJ2-3 | TRBD2 | TRBV12-3/TRBV12-4 | few | CASSSLQPGLAGSDTQYF | TGTGCCAGCAGTTCCCTTCAACCGGGACTAGCGGGATCAGATACGCAGTATTTT
TRBJ2-3 | TRBD1 | TRBV12-3/TRBV12-4 | few | CASRRTGGSTDTQYF | TGTGCCAGCAGGCGAACAGGGGGATCCACAGATACGCAGTATTTT
TRBJ2-7 | NA | TRBV7-8 | NA | CASSFGLATSSYEQYF | TGTGCCAGCAGCTTCGGATTAGCTACGAGCTCCTACGAGCAGTACTTC
TRBJ1-5 | NA | TRBV24-1 | few | CATIPRGPLREPQHF | TGTGCCACCATACCCCGAGGCCCCCTTCGGGAGCCCCAGCATTTT
TRBJ2-1 | NA | TRBV7-2 | many | CASTQGGEQFF | TGTGCCAGCACCCAAGGGGGTGAGCAGTTCTTC
TRBJ2-7 | NA | TRBV7-9 | few | CASSLTATGYEQYF | TGTGCCAGCAGCTTAACGGCAACTGGGTACGAGCAGTACTTC
TRBJ2-5 | NA | TRBV7-3 | NA | CASSLKVDRRKETQYF | TGTGCCAGCAGCTTAAAGGTGGACAGACGGAAAGAGACCCAGTACTTC
TRBJ1-1 | NA | TRBV10-3 | NA | CATAGTGLGTEAFF | TGTGCCACGGCCGGTACGGGTTTGGGCACTGAAGCTTTCTTT
TRBJ1-5 | NA | TRBV5-6 | NA | CASSWGPGANQPQHF | TGTGCCAGCAGCTGGGGACCCGGAGCCAATCAGCCCCAGCATTTT
TRBJ2-1 | NA | TRBV27 | few | CASSFGQGGMNEQFF | TGTGCCAGCAGTTTCGGGCAGGGGGGAATGAATGAGCAGTTCTTC
TRBJ2-7 | TRBD2 | TRBV27 | NA | CASSPAGYSYEQYF | TGTGCCAGCAGCCCAGCGGGGTACTCCTACGAGCAGTACTTC